What follows is one TCR beta chain and its context. These data come from a study of blood T cell repertoires in COVID-19. The wider study: PBMCs, B-cell-depleted T cells, or T cells provided the cDNA or gDNA that made up the material.

With 1 base removed from V and 3 bases from J, the gap between germline ends came to 12 bases. Germline CDR1 is SGHVS and CDR2 is FQNEAQ. The CDR3 extends over 15 amino acids. Enrolled through a virtual design, the participants were between about 18 and 100 years of age and came from under 30 US areas. Before being deemed recovered, Cohort 3 donors had two negative PCRs, clearance, or symptom resolution. Original data processing: Amplification with reference gene primers provided the estimates of nucleated cell counts. Only in-frame clones appear in the TCRdb table, and some are missing; sequencing was by immunoSEQ multiplex PCR. D and trimming come from the DNA, and the V and J calls and clone size come from that table. The sample carries 350,000 to 450,000 clones, roughly 87% recorded once.

Sequencing was carried out using PBMCs or T cells enriched from blood (not recorded which). The TCR comes from a woman in her forties or fifties who had recovered from COVID-19. The chain recombines TRBV7-8 with TRBJ1-1, with D possibly matching TRBD1 (5 bases). The CDR3 reads CASSLEGRAHTEAFF. CDR3 DNA: TGTGCCAGCAGCTTAGAGGGCAGGGCCCACACTGAAGCTTTCTTT. The full variable domain, completed using reference TRBV7-8 and TRBJ1-1, is GAGVSQSPRYKVAKRGQDVALRCDPISGHVSLFWYQQALGQGPEFLTYFQNEAQLDKSGLPSDRFFAERPEGSVSTLKIQRTQQEDSAVYLCASSLEGRAHTEAFFGQGTRLTVV.